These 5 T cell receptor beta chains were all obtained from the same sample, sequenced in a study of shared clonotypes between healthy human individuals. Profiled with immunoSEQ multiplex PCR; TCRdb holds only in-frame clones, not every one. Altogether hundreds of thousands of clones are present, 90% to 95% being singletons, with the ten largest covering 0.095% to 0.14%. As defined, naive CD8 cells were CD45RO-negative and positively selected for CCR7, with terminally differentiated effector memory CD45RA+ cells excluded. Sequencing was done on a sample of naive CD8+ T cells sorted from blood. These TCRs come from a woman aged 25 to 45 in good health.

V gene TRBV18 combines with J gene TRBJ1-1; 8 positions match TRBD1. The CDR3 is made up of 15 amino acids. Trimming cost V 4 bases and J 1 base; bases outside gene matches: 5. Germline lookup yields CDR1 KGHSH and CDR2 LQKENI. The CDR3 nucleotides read TGTGCCAGCTCACTTACAGGGGGGCCGAACACTGAAGCTTTCTTT. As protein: CASSLTGGPNTEAFF. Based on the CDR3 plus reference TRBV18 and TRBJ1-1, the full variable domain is NAGVMQNPRHLVRRRGQEARLRCSPMKGHSHVYWYRQLPEEGLKFMVYLQKENIIDESGMPKERFSAEFPKEGPSILRIQQVVRGDSAAYFCASSLTGGPNTEAFFGQGTRLTVV.

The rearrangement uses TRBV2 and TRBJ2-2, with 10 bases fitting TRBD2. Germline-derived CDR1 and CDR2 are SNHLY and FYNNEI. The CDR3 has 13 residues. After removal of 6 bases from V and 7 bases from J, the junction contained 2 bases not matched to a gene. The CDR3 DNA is TGTGCCAGCAGAACTAGCGGGAACGGGGAGCTGTTTTTT. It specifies CASRTSGNGELFF.

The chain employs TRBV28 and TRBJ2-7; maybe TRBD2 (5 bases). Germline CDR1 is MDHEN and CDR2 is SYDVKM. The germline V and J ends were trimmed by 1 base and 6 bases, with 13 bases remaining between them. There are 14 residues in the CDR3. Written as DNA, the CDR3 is TGTGCCAGCAGTTTATATCGGGATCGCGTCGAGCAGTACTTC. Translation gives CASSLYRDRVEQYF. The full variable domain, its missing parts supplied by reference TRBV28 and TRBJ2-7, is DVKVTQSSRYLVKRTGEKVFLECVQDMDHENMFWYRQDPGLGLRLIYFSYDVKMKEKGDIPEGYSVSREKKERFSLILESASTNQTSMYLCASSLYRDRVEQYFGPGTRLTVT.

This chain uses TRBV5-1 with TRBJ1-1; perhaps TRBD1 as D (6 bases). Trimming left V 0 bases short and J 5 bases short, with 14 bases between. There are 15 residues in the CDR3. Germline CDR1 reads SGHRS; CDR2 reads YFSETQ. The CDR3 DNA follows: TGCGCCAGCAGCTTGGAGTGGGGGCTTGGGACTGAAGCTTTCTTT. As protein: CASSLEWGLGTEAFF.

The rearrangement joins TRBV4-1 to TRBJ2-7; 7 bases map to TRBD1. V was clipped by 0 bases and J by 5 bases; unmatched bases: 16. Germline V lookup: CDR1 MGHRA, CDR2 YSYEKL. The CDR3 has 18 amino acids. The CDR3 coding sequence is TGCGCCAGCAGCCAAGAGTTCCCCGGACAGGTCCCCCTCGACGAGCAGTACTTC. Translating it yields CASSQEFPGQVPLDEQYF.